This T cell receptor beta chain derives from a study of OX40 agonist ivuxolimab in advanced cancers. A remark on this clone: The antigen is undetermined.

The repertoire was sequenced with immunoSEQ multiplex PCR; TCRdb's copy has only in-frame clones and lacks some. The sample consists of about 62,000 clones, roughly 90% of them appearing once. In germline, CDR1 is KGHSH, CDR2 LQKENI. The CDR3 has 13 residues. The junction had 3 bases not matched to a gene; V was cut back by 6 bases and J by 7 bases. Study results and limitations: The work left the antigen specificity of expanded peripheral T cells undetermined.

The TCR sequence derives from an adult with an advanced solid tumor such as melanoma, head and neck, liver or kidney cancer. The chain joins TRBV18 to TRBJ1-6; 7 bases agree with TRBD1. The material sequenced was CD4+ or CD8+ T cells sorted from blood, taken in a trial of the OX40 agonist ivuxolimab. CDR3 sequence: CASSQGQNSPLHF. DNA for the CDR3: TGTGCCAGCTCCCAGGGACAGAATTCACCCCTCCACTTT.